A single TCR beta chain is shown here with its context. Its antigen is undetermined. The data derive from a study of graft-versus-host responses after intestinal transplantation. The study, taken as a whole, reports: Some GvH clones were seen earlier in gut or blood, suggesting intestinal origin.

Here immunoSEQ multiplex PCR was the method, and the copy in TCRdb shows in-frame clones only, minus some. The repertoire holds under 150,000 clones, with more than 90% as singletons. This CDR3 contains 13 residues. V was cut by 5 bases and J by 10 bases, with 15 bases left in between. Germline V gene lookup returns CDR1 KGHSH and CDR2 LQKENI. This sequence was found in a human donor who received an intestinal transplant. This rearrangement joins TRBV18 to TRBJ2-1; possible D gene TRBD2, 5 bases. The sequences come from unstimulated CD4+ T cells sorted from spleen or lymph node cells, collected before intestinal transplant. The CDR3: CASSALRAGEQFF. CDR3 nucleotide sequence: TGTGCCAGCTCAGCGTTGCGGGCCGGGGAGCAGTTCTTC.